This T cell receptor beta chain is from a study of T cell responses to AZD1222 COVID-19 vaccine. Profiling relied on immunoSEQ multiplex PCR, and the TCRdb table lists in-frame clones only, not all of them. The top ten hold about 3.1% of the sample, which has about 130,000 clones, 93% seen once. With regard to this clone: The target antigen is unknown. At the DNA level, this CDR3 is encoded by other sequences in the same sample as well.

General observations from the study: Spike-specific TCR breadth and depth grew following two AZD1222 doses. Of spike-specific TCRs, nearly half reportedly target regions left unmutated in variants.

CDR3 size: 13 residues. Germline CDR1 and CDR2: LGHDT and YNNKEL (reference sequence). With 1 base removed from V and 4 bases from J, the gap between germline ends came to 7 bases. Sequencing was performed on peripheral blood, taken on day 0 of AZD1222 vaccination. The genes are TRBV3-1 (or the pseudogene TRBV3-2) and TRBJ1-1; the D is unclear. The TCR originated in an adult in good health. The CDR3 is CASSQGSGTEAFF. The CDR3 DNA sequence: TGTGCCAGCAGCCAAGGTAGTGGCACTGAAGCTTTCTTT.